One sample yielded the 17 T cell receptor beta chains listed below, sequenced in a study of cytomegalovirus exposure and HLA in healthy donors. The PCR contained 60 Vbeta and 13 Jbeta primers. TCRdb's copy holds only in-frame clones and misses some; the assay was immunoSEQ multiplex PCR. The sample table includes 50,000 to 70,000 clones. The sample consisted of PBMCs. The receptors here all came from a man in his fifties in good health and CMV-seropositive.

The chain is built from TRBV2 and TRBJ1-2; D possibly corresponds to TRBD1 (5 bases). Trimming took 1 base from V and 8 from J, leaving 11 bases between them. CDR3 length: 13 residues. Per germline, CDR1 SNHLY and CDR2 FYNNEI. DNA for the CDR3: TGTGCCAGCAGTGAAGTGGGGGGGAACGGCTACACCTTC. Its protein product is CASSEVGGNGYTF.

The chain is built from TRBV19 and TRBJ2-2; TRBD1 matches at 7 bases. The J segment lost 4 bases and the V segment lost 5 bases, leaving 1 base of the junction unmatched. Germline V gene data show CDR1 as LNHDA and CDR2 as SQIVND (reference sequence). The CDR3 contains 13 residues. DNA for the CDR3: TGTGCCAGTAGTGGGACAGTCACCGGGGAGCTGTTTTTT. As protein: CASSGTVTGELFF.

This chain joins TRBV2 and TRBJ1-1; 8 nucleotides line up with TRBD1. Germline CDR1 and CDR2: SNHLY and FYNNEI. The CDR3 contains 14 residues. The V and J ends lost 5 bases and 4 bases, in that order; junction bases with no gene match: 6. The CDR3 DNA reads TGTGCCAGCAGTCCTCAGGGGGCGCGCACTGAAGCTTTCTTT. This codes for CASSPQGARTEAFF.

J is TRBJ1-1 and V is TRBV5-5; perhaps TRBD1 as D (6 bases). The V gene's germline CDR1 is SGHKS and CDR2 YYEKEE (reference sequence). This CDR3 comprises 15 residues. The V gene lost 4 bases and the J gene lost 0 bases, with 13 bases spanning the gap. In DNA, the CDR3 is TGTGCCAGCAGCATCCTGGGACAACTGAACACTGAAGCTTTCTTT. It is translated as CASSILGQLNTEAFF.

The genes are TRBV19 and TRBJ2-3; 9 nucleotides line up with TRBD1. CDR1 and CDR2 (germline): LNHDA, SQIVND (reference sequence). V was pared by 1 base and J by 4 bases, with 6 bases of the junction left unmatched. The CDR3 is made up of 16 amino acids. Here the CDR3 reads CASSIAEDRGSDTQYF. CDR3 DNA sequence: TGTGCCAGTAGTATAGCTGAAGACAGGGGGTCAGATACGCAGTATTTT.

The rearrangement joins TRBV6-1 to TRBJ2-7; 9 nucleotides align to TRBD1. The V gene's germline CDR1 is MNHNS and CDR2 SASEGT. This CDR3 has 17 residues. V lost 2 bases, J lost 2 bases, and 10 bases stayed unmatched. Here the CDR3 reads CASSELGQGPAAYEQYF. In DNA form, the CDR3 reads TGTGCCAGCAGTGAATTGGGACAGGGACCCGCCGCCTACGAGCAGTACTTC.

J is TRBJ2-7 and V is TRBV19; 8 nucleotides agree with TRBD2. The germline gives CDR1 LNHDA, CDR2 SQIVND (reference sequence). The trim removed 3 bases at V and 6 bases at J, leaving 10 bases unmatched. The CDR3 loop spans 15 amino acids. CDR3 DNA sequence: TGTGCCAGTAGTATCGGCGGGGGGCGACCCGGCGAGCAGTACTTC. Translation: CASSIGGGRPGEQYF.

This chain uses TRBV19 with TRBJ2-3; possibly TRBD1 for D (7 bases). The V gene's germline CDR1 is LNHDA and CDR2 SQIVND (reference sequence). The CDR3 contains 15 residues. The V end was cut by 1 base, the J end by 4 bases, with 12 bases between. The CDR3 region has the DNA TGTGCCAGTAGTATAGTGGAGGGGGCGGCAGATACGCAGTATTTT. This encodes CASSIVEGAADTQYF.

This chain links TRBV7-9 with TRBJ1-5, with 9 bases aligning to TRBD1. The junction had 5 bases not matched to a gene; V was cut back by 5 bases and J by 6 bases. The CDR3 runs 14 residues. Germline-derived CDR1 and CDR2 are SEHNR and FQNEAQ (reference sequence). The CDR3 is CASSPDRGGQPQHF. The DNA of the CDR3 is TGTGCCAGCAGCCCCGACAGGGGGGGTCAGCCCCAGCATTTT.

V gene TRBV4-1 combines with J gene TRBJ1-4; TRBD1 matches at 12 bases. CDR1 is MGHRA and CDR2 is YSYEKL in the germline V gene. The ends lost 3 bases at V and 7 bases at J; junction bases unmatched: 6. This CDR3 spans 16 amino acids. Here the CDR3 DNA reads TGCGCCAGCAGCCACGGGACAGGGGGCGAGGGTGAAAAACTGTTTTTT. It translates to CASSHGTGGEGEKLFF.

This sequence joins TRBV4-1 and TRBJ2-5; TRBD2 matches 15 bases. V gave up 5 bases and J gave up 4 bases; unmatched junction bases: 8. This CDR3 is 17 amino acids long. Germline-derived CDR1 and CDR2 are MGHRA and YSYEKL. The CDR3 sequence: CASSARTSGGARETQYF. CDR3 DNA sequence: TGCGCCAGCAGCGCCCGGACTAGCGGGGGGGCCCGAGAGACCCAGTACTTC.

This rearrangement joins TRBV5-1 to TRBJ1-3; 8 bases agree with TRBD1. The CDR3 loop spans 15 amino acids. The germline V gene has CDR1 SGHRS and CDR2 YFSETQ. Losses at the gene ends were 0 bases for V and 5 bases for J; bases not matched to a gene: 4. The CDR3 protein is CASSLAGTGRNTIYF. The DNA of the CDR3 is TGCGCCAGCAGCTTGGCGGGGACAGGAAGAAACACCATATATTTT.

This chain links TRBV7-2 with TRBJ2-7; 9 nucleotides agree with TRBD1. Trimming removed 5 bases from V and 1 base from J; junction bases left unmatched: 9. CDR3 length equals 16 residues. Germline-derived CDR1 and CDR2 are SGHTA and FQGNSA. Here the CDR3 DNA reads TGTGCCAGCAGCCTCCAACTGGGACAGGGATCCTACGAGCAGTACTTC. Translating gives CASSLQLGQGSYEQYF.

The CDR3 region has the DNA TGTGCCAGCAGCGTCCAGGGAGGGAATTCACCCCTCCACTTT. It codes for CASSVQGGNSPLHF. This chain uses TRBV9 with TRBJ1-6, with a possible D match to TRBD1 (5 bases). Germline values: CDR1 SGDLS, CDR2 YYNGEE. The CDR3 totals 14 residues. Trimming pared 2 bases from V and 7 bases from J, leaving 10 bases between.

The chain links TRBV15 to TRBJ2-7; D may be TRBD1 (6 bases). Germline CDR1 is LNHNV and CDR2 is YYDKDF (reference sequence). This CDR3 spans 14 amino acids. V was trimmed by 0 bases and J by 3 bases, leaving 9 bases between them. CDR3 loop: CATSRDRGSYEQYF. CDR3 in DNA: TGTGCCACCAGCAGAGATAGGGGGAGCTACGAGCAGTACTTC. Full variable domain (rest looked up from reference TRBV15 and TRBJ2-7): DAMVIQNPRYQVTQFGKPVTLSCSQTLNHNVMYWYQQKSSQAPKLLFHYYDKDFNNEADTPDNFQSRRPNTSFCFLDIRSPGLGDTAMYLCATSRDRGSYEQYFGPGTRLTVT.

The CDR3: CSVDLGRGGGYTF. The CDR3 DNA follows: TGCAGCGTTGACTTGGGCAGGGGTGGTGGCTACACCTTC. The V gene is TRBV29-1, the J gene TRBJ1-2, with D possibly TRBD1 on 6 matching bases. V was trimmed by 3 bases and J by 7 bases, leaving 15 bases between them. This CDR3 is 13 amino acids long. Germline assignment: CDR1 SQVTM and CDR2 ANQGSEA.

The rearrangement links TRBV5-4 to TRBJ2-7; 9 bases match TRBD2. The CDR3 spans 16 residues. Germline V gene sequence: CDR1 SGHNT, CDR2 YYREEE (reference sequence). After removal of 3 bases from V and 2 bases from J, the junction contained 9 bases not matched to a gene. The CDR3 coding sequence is TGTGCCAGCAGCTCCTTGAGCGGGGGGCCTGCCTACGAGCAGTACTTC. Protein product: CASSSLSGGPAYEQYF.